This T cell receptor beta chain originates from a study of blood T cell repertoires in COVID-19. V was clipped by 5 bases and J by 8 bases; unmatched bases: 8. Germline V lookup: CDR1 MNHEY, CDR2 SVGAGI. The CDR3 runs 14 residues. The table came from immunoSEQ multiplex PCR; TCRdb's copy has only in-frame clones and leaves some out. The table records about 160,000 clones, about 86% of them present only once. Specimen: peripheral blood. J is TRBJ1-4 and V is TRBV6-5; 7 bases agree with TRBD1. This receptor was identified in a woman of 80 years or more with acute or convalescent COVID-19. CDR3 region: CASSTTGIREKLFF. As DNA, the CDR3 is TGTGCCAGCAGTACGACAGGGATACGGGAAAAACTGTTTTTT.